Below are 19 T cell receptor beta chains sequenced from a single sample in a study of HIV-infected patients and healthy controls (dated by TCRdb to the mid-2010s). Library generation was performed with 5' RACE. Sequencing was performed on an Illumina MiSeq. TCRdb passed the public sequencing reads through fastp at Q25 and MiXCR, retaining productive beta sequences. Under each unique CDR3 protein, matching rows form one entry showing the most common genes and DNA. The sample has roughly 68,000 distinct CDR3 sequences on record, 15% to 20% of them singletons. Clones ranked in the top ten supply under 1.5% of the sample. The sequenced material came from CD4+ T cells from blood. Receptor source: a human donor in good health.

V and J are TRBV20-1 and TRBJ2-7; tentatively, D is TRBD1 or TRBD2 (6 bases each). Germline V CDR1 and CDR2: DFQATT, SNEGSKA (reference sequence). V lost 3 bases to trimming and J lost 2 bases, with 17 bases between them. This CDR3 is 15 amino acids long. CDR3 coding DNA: TGCAGTGCTAGTAGCGGAACAGGGTATCCCTACGAGCAGTACTTC. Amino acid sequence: CSASSGTGYPYEQYF.

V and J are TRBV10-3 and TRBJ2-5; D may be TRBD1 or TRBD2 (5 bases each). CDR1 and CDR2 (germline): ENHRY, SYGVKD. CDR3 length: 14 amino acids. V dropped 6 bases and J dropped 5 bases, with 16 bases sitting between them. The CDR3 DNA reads TGTGCCATCAGAGCTTCCGGGACCGGGGAGACCCAGTACTTC. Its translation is CAIRASGTGETQYF.

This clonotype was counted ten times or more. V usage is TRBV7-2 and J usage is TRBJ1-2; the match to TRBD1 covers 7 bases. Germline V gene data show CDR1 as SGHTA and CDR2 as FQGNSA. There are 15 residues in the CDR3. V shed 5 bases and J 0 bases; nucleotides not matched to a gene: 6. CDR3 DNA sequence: TGTGCCAGCAGCGTAACCGGGACAGCTAACTATGGCTACACCTTC. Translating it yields CASSVTGTANYGYTF. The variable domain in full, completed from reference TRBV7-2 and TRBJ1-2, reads GAGVSQSPSNKVTEKGKDVELRCDPISGHTALYWYRQSLGQGLEFLIYFQGNSAPDKSGLPSDRFSAERTGGSVSTLTIQRTQQEDSAVYLCASSVTGTANYGYTFGSGTRLTVV.

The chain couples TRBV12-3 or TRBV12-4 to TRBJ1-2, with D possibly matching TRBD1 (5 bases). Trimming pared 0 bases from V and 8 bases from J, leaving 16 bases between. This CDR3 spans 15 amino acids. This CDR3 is CASSLALNRGGGYTF. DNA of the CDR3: TGTGCCAGCAGTTTAGCGCTAAATAGGGGTGGGGGCTACACCTTC.

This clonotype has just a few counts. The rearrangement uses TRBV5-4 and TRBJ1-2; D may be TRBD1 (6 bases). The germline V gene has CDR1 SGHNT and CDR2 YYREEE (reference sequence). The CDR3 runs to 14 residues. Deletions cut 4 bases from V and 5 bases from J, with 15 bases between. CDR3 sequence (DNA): TGTGCCAGCAGCATGGAAGGGGGGTTTTATGGCTACACCTTC. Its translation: CASSMEGGFYGYTF. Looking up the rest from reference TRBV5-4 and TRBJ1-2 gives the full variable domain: ETGVTQSPTHLIKTRGQQVTLRCSSQSGHNTVSWYQQALGQGPQFIFQYYREEENGRGNFPPRFSGLQFPNYSSELNVNALELDDSALYLCASSMEGGFYGYTFGSGTRLTVV.

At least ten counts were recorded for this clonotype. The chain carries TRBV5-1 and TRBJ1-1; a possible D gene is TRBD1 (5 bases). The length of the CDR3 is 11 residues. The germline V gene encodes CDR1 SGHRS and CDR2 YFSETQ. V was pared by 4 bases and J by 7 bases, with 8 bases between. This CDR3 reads CASSGHDEAFF. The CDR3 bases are TGCGCCAGCAGCGGACACGATGAAGCTTTCTTT.

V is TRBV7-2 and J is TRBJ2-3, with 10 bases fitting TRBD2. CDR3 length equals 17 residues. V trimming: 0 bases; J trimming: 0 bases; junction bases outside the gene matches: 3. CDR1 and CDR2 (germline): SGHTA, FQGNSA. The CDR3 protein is CASSLAGTSASTDTQYF. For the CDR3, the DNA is TGTGCCAGCAGCTTAGCGGGGACTAGCGCTAGCACAGATACGCAGTATTTT.

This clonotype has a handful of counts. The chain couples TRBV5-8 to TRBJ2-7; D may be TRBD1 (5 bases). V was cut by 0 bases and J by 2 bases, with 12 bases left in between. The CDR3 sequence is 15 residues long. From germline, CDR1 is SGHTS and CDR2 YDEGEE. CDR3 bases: TGTGCCAGCAGCTTGGTCCTGCAGGGCCCCTACGAGCAGTACTTC. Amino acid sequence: CASSLVLQGPYEQYF.

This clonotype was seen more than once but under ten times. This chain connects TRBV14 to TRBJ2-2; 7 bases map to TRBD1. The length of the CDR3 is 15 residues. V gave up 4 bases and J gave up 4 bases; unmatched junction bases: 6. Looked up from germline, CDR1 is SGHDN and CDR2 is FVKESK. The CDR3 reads CASSPTDRSTGELFF. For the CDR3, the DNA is TGTGCCAGCAGCCCAACGGACAGGTCCACCGGGGAGCTGTTTTTT.

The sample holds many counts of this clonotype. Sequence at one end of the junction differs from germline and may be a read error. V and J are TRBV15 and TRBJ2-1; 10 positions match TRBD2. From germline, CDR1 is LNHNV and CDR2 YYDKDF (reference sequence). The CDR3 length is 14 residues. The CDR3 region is CATSRDTSGRAQVF. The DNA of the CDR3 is TGTGCCACCAGCAGAGATACCAGCGGGAGGGCCCAGGTCTTC.

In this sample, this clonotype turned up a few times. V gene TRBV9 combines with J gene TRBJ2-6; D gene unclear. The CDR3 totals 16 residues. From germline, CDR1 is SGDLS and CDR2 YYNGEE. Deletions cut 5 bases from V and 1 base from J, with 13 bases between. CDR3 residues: CASSLIPQSGANVLTF. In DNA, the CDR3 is TGTGCCAGCAGTCTTATCCCACAGTCTGGGGCCAACGTCCTGACTTTC. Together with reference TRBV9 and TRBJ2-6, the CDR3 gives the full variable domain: DSGVTQTPKHLITATGQRVTLRCSPRSGDLSVYWYQQSLDQGLQFLIQYYNGEERAKGNILERFSAQQFPDLHSELNLSSLELGDSALYFCASSLIPQSGANVLTFGAGSRLTVL.

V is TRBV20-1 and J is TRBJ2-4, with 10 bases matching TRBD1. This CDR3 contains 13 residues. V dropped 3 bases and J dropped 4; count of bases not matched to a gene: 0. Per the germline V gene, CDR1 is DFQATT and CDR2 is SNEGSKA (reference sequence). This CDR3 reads CSARDRGKNIQYF. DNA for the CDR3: TGCAGTGCTAGGGACAGGGGGAAAAACATTCAGTACTTC.

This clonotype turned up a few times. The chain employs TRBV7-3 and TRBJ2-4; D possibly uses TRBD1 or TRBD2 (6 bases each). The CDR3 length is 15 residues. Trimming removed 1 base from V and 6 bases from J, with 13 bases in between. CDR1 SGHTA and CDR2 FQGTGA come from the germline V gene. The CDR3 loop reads CASSLIHGGGNIQYF. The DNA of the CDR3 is TGTGCCAGCAGCTTAATACACGGGGGCGGAAACATTCAGTACTTC.

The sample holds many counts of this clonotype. The CDR3 DNA follows: TGTGCCAGCAGCCCCCTCAGGACTAGCGGGAGGAAGAACACCGGGGAGCTGTTTTTT. Translated, it gives CASSPLRTSGRKNTGELFF. The rearrangement uses TRBV6-2 or TRBV6-3 and TRBJ2-2; 14 bases agree with TRBD2. Trimming at V came to 6 bases and at J to 1 base, leaving 10 bases not matched to a gene. CDR1 and CDR2 from the germline V gene are MNHEY and SVGEGT. This CDR3 spans 19 amino acids.

This chain's CDR3 is CSVGGTGIFSNYGYTF. In nucleotides, the CDR3 is TGCAGCGTTGGTGGGACAGGGATTTTCAGTAACTATGGCTACACCTTC. This sequence joins TRBV29-1 and TRBJ1-2; 9 bases match TRBD1. V was clipped by 4 bases and J by 1 base; unmatched bases: 10. The CDR3 is 16 amino acids. Germline assignment: CDR1 SQVTM and CDR2 ANQGSEA.

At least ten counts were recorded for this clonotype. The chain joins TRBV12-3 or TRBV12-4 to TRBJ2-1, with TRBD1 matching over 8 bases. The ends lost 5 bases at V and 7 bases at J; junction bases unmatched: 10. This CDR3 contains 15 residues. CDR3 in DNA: TGTGCCAGCAGTCCCGACAGGGGATTTGGGAATGAGCAGTTCTTC. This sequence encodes CASSPDRGFGNEQFF.

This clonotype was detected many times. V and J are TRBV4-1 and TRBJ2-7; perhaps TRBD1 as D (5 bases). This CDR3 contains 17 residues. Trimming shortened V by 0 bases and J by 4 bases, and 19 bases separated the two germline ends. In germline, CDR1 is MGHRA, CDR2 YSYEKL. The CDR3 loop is CASSQDGLAKGQYEQYF. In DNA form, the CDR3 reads TGCGCCAGCAGCCAAGATGGCTTGGCGAAGGGGCAGTACGAGCAGTACTTC.

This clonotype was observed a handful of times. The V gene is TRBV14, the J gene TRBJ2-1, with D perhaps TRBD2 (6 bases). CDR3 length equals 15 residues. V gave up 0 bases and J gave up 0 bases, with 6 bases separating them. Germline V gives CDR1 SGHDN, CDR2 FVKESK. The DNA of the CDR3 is TGTGCCAGCAGCCAAGAGGGACTCTCCTACAATGAGCAGTTCTTC. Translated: CASSQEGLSYNEQFF.

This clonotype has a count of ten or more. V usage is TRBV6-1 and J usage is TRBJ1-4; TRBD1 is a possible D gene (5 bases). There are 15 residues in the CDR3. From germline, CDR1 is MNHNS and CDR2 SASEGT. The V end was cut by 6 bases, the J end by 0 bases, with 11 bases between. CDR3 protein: CASSKMTATNEKLFF. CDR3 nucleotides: TGTGCCAGCAGCAAGATGACAGCAACTAATGAAAAACTGTTTTTT.